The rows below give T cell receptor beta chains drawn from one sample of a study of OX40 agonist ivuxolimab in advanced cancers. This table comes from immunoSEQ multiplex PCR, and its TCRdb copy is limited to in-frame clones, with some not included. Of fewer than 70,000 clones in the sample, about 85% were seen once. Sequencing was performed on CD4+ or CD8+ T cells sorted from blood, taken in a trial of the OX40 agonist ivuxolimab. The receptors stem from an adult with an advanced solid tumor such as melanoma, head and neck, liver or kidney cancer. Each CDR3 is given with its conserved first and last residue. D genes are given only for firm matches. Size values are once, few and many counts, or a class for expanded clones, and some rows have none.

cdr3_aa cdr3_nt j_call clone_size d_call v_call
CASSSGSLSYEQYF TGTGCCAGCAGTAGCGGGAGTTTGTCCTACGAGCAGTACTTC TRBJ2-7 few TRBD2 TRBV2
CASSMVTGETQYF TGTGCCAGTAGTATGGTCACTGGGGAGACCCAGTACTTC TRBJ2-5 NA NA TRBV19
CASSSLKTGGGYGYTF TGTGCCAGCAGTTCACTCAAGACAGGGGGCGGCTATGGCTACACCTTC TRBJ1-2 NA TRBD1 TRBV6-5
CASSQDSRQGYQPQHF TGCGCCAGCAGCCAAGATTCCCGACAGGGCTATCAGCCCCAGCATTTT TRBJ1-5 NA TRBD1 TRBV4-1
CASSPGDQDTQYF TGCGCCAGCAGCCCAGGCGATCAGGATACGCAGTATTTT TRBJ2-3 once NA TRBV4-1
CASSAEAKYAFF TGTGCCAGCAGTGCGGAAGCCAAGTACGCTTTCTTT TRBJ1-1 NA NA TRBV6-5
CASSAGQGEQYF TGCGCCAGCAGCGCCGGACAGGGCGAGCAGTACTTC TRBJ2-7 NA TRBD1 TRBV5-1
CASSAAVAGVGTGELFF TGCGCCAGCAGCGCCGCCGTAGCGGGAGTTGGCACCGGGGAGCTGTTTTTT TRBJ2-2 once TRBD2 TRBV5-1
CASSLEGGASTDTQYF TGTGCCAGCAGCTTGGAGGGCGGAGCTAGCACAGATACGCAGTATTTT TRBJ2-3 NA NA TRBV5-4
CATRLAGADTQYF TGTGCCACTAGACTAGCGGGAGCAGATACGCAGTATTTT TRBJ2-3 NA TRBD2 TRBV19
CAISEPRQPYGYTF TGTGCCATCAGTGAGCCCCGACAGCCCTATGGCTACACCTTC TRBJ1-2 NA NA TRBV10-3
CASSLSGRVPTDTQYF TGTGCCAGCAGCCTCAGCGGGAGGGTTCCCACAGATACGCAGTATTTT TRBJ2-3 NA TRBD2 TRBV7-3
CAIGLDVDSGNTIYF TGTGCCATCGGATTGGACGTGGACTCTGGAAACACCATATATTTT TRBJ1-3 NA NA TRBV10-3
CASSEEPMNTEAFF TGTGCCAGCAGCGAGGAACCCATGAACACTGAAGCTTTCTTT TRBJ1-1 NA NA TRBV5-4
CASSQTGASSYEQYF TGTGCCAGCTCCCAGACAGGGGCCTCTTCCTACGAGCAGTACTTC TRBJ2-7 NA TRBD1 TRBV18
CASSFYGGQPQHF TGCGCCAGCAGCTTTTATGGAGGTCAGCCCCAGCATTTT TRBJ1-5 NA NA TRBV5-1
CAWSGGPTETQYF TGTGCCTGGAGTGGGGGCCCCACAGAGACCCAGTACTTC TRBJ2-5 NA NA TRBV30
CASSHPSQNGGTEAFF TGTGCCAGCTCACATCCGTCGCAAAACGGTGGCACTGAAGCTTTCTTT TRBJ1-1 NA NA TRBV18
CATLPGQGVSDTQYF TGCGCCACCCTTCCGGGACAGGGTGTGTCAGATACGCAGTATTTT TRBJ2-3 NA TRBD1 TRBV23-1
CASSSSWGAFYEQYF TGTGCCAGCAGCTCTAGCTGGGGCGCCTTTTACGAGCAGTACTTC TRBJ2-7 NA NA TRBV7-2
CASSQARGTSGSYEQFF TGCGCCAGCAGCCAAGCCCGCGGGACTAGCGGGAGTTATGAGCAGTTCTTC TRBJ2-1 NA TRBD2 TRBV4-1
CASSADRGSTYEQYF TGTGCCAGCAGCGCGGACAGGGGGAGCACCTACGAGCAGTACTTC TRBJ2-7 NA TRBD1 TRBV2
CASSLNRGREKLFF TGTGCCAGCAGTTTGAACAGGGGGCGGGAAAAACTGTTTTTT TRBJ1-4 NA TRBD1 TRBV27
CASLAGGTYNEQFF TGCGCCAGCCTAGCGGGGGGGACCTACAATGAGCAGTTCTTC TRBJ2-1 NA TRBD2 TRBV5-1
CASSEYWGAGYGYTF TGTGCCAGCAGTGAATATTGGGGCGCAGGCTATGGCTACACCTTC TRBJ1-2 NA NA TRBV6-1
CSPQGLAGGPDTQYF TGCAGTCCCCAGGGGCTAGCGGGAGGTCCAGATACGCAGTATTTT TRBJ2-3 NA TRBD2 TRBV29-1
CASSLAISGVYGYTF TGTGCCAGCAGCTTAGCGATTTCCGGAGTCTATGGCTACACCTTC TRBJ1-2 NA NA TRBV7-2
CASSDADLPLHF TGTGCCAGCAGTGATGCGGACCTTCCCCTCCACTTT TRBJ1-6 once NA TRBV6-1
CASSFRRDGYTF TGTGCCAGCAGCTTTCGTCGGGATGGCTACACCTTC TRBJ1-2 few NA TRBV5-4
CASSPTGSGANVLTF TGTGCCAGCAGCCCGACCGGGTCTGGGGCCAACGTCCTGACTTTC TRBJ2-6 once NA TRBV7-9
CASSLRGGLANEQFF TGTGCCAGCAGCTTAAGGGGGGGACTAGCCAATGAGCAGTTCTTC TRBJ2-1 once TRBD2 TRBV7-3
CASSFARDTEAFF TGTGCCAGCAGTTTTGCCCGGGACACTGAAGCTTTCTTT TRBJ1-1 NA NA TRBV28
CASSLGGRETNEQFF TGTGCCAGCAGCTTGGGCGGCAGAGAGACCAATGAGCAGTTCTTC TRBJ2-1 NA NA TRBV7-9
CAISESPVGTHSYEQYF TGTGCCATCAGTGAGTCGCCAGTCGGGACCCACTCCTACGAGCAGTACTTC TRBJ2-7 NA NA TRBV10-3
CASSEVYTGTEAFF TGTGCCAGCAGTGAAGTATATACCGGCACTGAAGCTTTCTTT TRBJ1-1 NA NA TRBV6-1
CASSSPRGPNQPQHF TGTGCCAGCAGCTCCCCCAGGGGCCCCAATCAGCCCCAGCATTTT TRBJ1-5 NA NA TRBV28
CASSLTRETQYF TGTGCCAGCAGCTTGACGCGAGAGACCCAGTACTTC TRBJ2-5 NA NA TRBV5-6
CASSPPGQSRQPQHF TGTGCCAGCTCACCACCGGGACAGTCGCGTCAGCCCCAGCATTTT TRBJ1-5 NA TRBD1 TRBV18
CASSLSSVGAKLFF TGTGCCAGCAGTTTATCGTCCGTTGGTGCAAAACTGTTTTTT TRBJ1-4 NA NA TRBV28
CSAPHYNEQFF TGCAGTGCTCCCCACTACAATGAGCAGTTCTTC TRBJ2-1 once NA TRBV20-1
CASTPERLGYGYTF TGTGCCAGTACCCCCGAGAGGCTGGGCTATGGCTACACCTTC TRBJ1-2 NA NA TRBV19
CASLLTGGEAFF TGTGCCAGCCTACTGACAGGGGGAGAAGCTTTCTTT TRBJ1-1 NA TRBD1 TRBV28
CASSQEWTGGDEQYF TGTGCCAGCAGCCAAGAATGGACAGGGGGCGACGAGCAGTACTTC TRBJ2-7 NA TRBD1 TRBV4-2
CASKSGGASYDTQYF TGCGCCAGCAAAAGCGGGGGGGCCTCATATGATACGCAGTATTTT TRBJ2-3 NA TRBD2 TRBV5-1
CASSGPGGHTGELFF TGTGCCAGCAGTGGCCCGGGAGGGCACACCGGGGAGCTGTTTTTT TRBJ2-2 NA TRBD2 TRBV6-1
CASTRDSGLDTQYF TGTGCCAGCACTCGGGACAGTGGTTTAGATACGCAGTATTTT TRBJ2-3 few TRBD1 TRBV2
CASSLVSGFQPQHF TGTGCCAGCAGCTTGGTTTCAGGGTTTCAGCCCCAGCATTTT TRBJ1-5 NA NA TRBV5-5
CASSLGQTANYGYTF TGCGCCAGCAGCTTGGGACAGACAGCTAACTATGGCTACACCTTC TRBJ1-2 once NA TRBV5-1
CASSEHGGQGGEQYF TGTGCCAGCAGTGAACACGGGGGGCAGGGGGGCGAGCAGTACTTC TRBJ2-7 NA NA TRBV6-1
CASSLETGIDSTDTQYF TGTGCCAGCAGCTTGGAAACCGGGATTGATAGCACAGATACGCAGTATTTT TRBJ2-3 NA NA TRBV7-8
CASQQVVQGPLHF TGTGCCAGCCAGCAGGTGGTACAGGGACCCCTCCACTTT TRBJ1-6 medium-sized NA TRBV7-9
CASSWEREQFF TGCGCCAGCAGCTGGGAGAGAGAGCAGTTCTTC TRBJ2-1 once NA TRBV10-2
CASSSAGTDYEQYF TGTGCCAGCAGTTCCGCCGGGACAGACTACGAGCAGTACTTC TRBJ2-7 NA TRBD1 TRBV27
CASSPPGRGPYEQYF TGTGCCAGCTCACCACCGGGACGTGGACCTTACGAGCAGTACTTC TRBJ2-7 many NA TRBV18
CASSPGRSGGSTDTQYF TGCGCCAGCAGCCCCGGGAGGAGCGGGGGGAGCACAGATACGCAGTATTTT TRBJ2-3 NA TRBD2 TRBV5-1
CASMMRVGANVLTF TGTGCCAGCATGATGAGAGTTGGGGCCAACGTCCTGACTTTC TRBJ2-6 NA NA TRBV2
CASSPRGGGPYNEQFF TGTGCCAGCAGCCCGAGAGGGGGCGGGCCCTACAATGAGCAGTTCTTC TRBJ2-1 NA TRBD1 TRBV7-2
CAWSAGGDTDTQYF TGTGCCTGGAGTGCTGGCGGGGACACAGATACGCAGTATTTT TRBJ2-3 NA NA TRBV30
CASSYLGNQPQHF TGTGCCAGCAGTTACTTGGGGAATCAGCCCCAGCATTTT TRBJ1-5 NA NA TRBV6-6